The rows below give T cell receptor beta chains drawn from one sample of a study of blood T cell repertoires in COVID-19. TCRdb's copy holds only in-frame clones and misses some; the assay was immunoSEQ multiplex PCR. Of hundreds of thousands of clones in the sample, about 91% were seen once. Sequencing was carried out using peripheral blood. These receptor sequences come from a woman aged 25 to 39 with COVID-19, enrolled during active disease. Both conserved end residues are part of each CDR3. D genes are given only for firm matches. Clone size is shown for a subset of rows, as once, few, many or a class of expanded clone.

v_gene	d_gene	j_gene	len	abundance	CDR3aa	CDR3nt
TRBV4-3	.	TRBJ2-2	16	.	CASSQPGQPYTGELFF	TGCGCCAGCAGCCAGCCCGGTCAACCTTACACCGGGGAGCTGTTTTTT
TRBV3-1/TRBV3-2	TRBD2	TRBJ2-4	19	.	CASSQVGGGGAFAKNIQYF	TGTGCCAGCAGCCAAGTGGGTGGCGGGGGGGCTTTTGCCAAAAACATTCAGTACTTC
TRBV6-2/TRBV6-3	.	TRBJ1-2	13	.	CASSHSPSGGYTF	TGTGCCAGCAGCCACTCCCCCTCCGGGGGCTACACCTTC
TRBV28	TRBD1	TRBJ2-1	15	.	CASRNTGTGYNEQFF	TGTGCCAGCAGGAATACCGGGACAGGGTACAATGAGCAGTTCTTC
TRBV7-2	.	TRBJ2-2	15	once	CASRGGAENTGELFF	TGTGCCAGCAGGGGAGGTGCAGAGAACACCGGGGAGCTGTTTTTT
TRBV9	TRBD2	TRBJ2-1	20	.	CASSVHGTSGTRSSYNEQFF	TGTGCCAGCAGCGTCCACGGGACTAGCGGGACTAGGAGCTCCTACAATGAGCAGTTCTTC
TRBV7-2	.	TRBJ1-1	14	.	CASSLGGEGTEAFF	TGTGCCAGCAGCTTAGGGGGGGAAGGGACTGAAGCTTTCTTT
TRBV2	TRBD2	TRBJ2-1	16	once	CASSDMGTSGVNEQFF	TGTGCCAGCAGTGATATGGGGACTAGCGGGGTTAATGAGCAGTTCTTC
TRBV28	.	TRBJ2-7	14	many	CASSFTETGYEQYF	TGTGCCAGCAGTTTCACTGAGACAGGATACGAGCAGTACTTC
TRBV28	TRBD1	TRBJ1-2	12	.	CASIDRVSGYTF	TGTGCCAGCATCGACAGGGTCTCTGGCTACACCTTC
TRBV6-5	TRBD1	TRBJ1-3	15	.	CASSSDRDSGNTIYF	TGTGCCAGCAGTTCGGACAGGGACTCTGGAAACACCATATATTTT
TRBV25-1	TRBD1	TRBJ2-2	15	once	CASSGGQGFTGELFF	TGTGCCAGCAGTGGGGGACAGGGGTTTACCGGGGAGCTGTTTTTT
TRBV7-9	TRBD2	TRBJ2-1	13	.	CASRGGSSNEQFF	TGTGCCAGCCGCGGGGGGAGCTCCAATGAGCAGTTCTTC
TRBV7-2	.	TRBJ2-3	14	.	CASSFSHSTDTQYF	TGTGCCAGCAGCTTTTCACATAGCACAGATACGCAGTATTTT
TRBV5-4	TRBD2	TRBJ2-7	16	few	CASSLGLAGGVGEQYF	TGTGCCAGCAGCTTAGGTCTAGCGGGGGGAGTTGGAGAGCAGTACTTC
TRBV11-3	.	TRBJ1-1	15	.	CASSLWLGTMTEAFF	TGTGCCAGCAGCTTATGGTTGGGCACCATGACTGAAGCTTTCTTT
TRBV27	TRBD2	TRBJ2-1	15	.	CASSIAGGVYNEQFF	TGTGCCAGCAGCATAGCGGGAGGAGTCTACAATGAGCAGTTCTTC
TRBV5-1	.	TRBJ2-7	14	few	CASSLDQGTYEQYF	TGCGCCAGCAGCTTGGATCAGGGAACCTACGAGCAGTACTTC
TRBV28	TRBD2	TRBJ2-7	15	.	CASSFIGGGAYEQYF	TGTGCCAGCAGTTTTATCGGGGGGGGCGCGTACGAGCAGTACTTC
TRBV7-9	.	TRBJ1-2	15	few	CASSSQGYIIDGYTF	TGTGCCAGCAGCTCTCAGGGTTATATCATTGATGGCTACACCTTC
TRBV6-4	.	TRBJ1-2	12	.	CASSDGAGGYTF	TGTGCCAGCAGTGACGGTGCAGGCGGCTACACCTTC
TRBV28	.	TRBJ1-6	12	.	CASRERTAPLHF	TGTGCCAGCAGGGAAAGGACAGCACCCCTCCACTTT
TRBV7-9	.	TRBJ2-7	15	few	CASTPWVQGTYEQYF	TGTGCCAGCACCCCGTGGGTACAGGGAACCTACGAGCAGTACTTC
TRBV7-2	TRBD1	TRBJ2-7	14	.	CASSPTTGPYEQYF	TGTGCCAGCAGCCCGACGACAGGGCCCTACGAGCAGTACTTC
TRBV5-1	.	TRBJ2-1	14	.	CASSFSRVYNEQFF	TGCGCCAGCAGCTTCTCGCGGGTCTACAATGAGCAGTTCTTC
TRBV11-2	TRBD2	TRBJ2-5	16	.	CASSPASGRTQETQYF	TGTGCCAGCAGCCCAGCTAGCGGGAGGACTCAAGAGACCCAGTACTTC
TRBV15	TRBD2	TRBJ2-1	14	.	CATSRGRELDEQFF	TGTGCCACCAGCAGGGGGCGGGAGTTGGATGAGCAGTTCTTC
TRBV19	TRBD1	TRBJ1-6	15	.	CATQGAGGKSSPLHF	TGTGCCACCCAGGGGGCAGGGGGTAAAAGTTCACCCCTCCACTTT
TRBV4-3	.	TRBJ1-4	17	.	CASSQDVSTATYEKLFF	TGCGCCAGCAGCCAAGATGTATCGACAGCGACGTATGAAAAACTGTTTTTT
TRBV28	.	TRBJ2-3	15	.	CASSFTGFETDTQYF	TGTGCCAGCAGTTTCACAGGGTTTGAGACAGATACGCAGTATTTT
TRBV7-8	TRBD2	TRBJ2-1	16	.	CASSSTSGRNYNEQFF	TGTGCCAGCAGCTCGACTAGCGGGAGAAATTACAATGAGCAGTTCTTC
TRBV6-5	.	TRBJ2-7	14	.	CASCTSGVACEQYF	TGTGCCAGCTGCACCTCAGGGGTGGCGTGTGAGCAGTACTTC
TRBV19	.	TRBJ2-7	15	.	CASSTTDTPEVDQYF	TGTGCCAGTAGTACAACGGACACCCCCGAGGTCGATCAGTACTTC
TRBV9	.	TRBJ1-1	13	.	CASSPLGSTEAFF	TGTGCCAGCAGCCCCCTAGGAAGCACTGAAGCTTTCTTT
TRBV18	TRBD1	TRBJ1-4	15	once	CASSQTGATNEKLFF	TGTGCCAGCTCACAGACAGGGGCAACTAATGAAAAACTGTTTTTT
TRBV7-9	.	TRBJ2-7	15	few	CASRPLATASYEQYF	TGTGCCAGCAGACCGCTAGCCACGGCGTCATACGAGCAGTACTTC
TRBV9	TRBD1	TRBJ1-2	17	.	CASSVGAQTGLSYGYTF	TGTGCCAGCAGCGTAGGGGCCCAGACAGGGCTTTCCTATGGCTACACCTTC
TRBV19	TRBD2	TRBJ2-1	16	.	CASSIRTSGSYNEQFF	TGTGCCAGTAGTATTAGGACTAGCGGGAGTTACAATGAGCAGTTCTTC
TRBV5-1	.	TRBJ1-3	13	.	CASSLAEGNTIYF	TGCGCCAGCAGCTTGGCCGAGGGAAACACCATATATTTT
TRBV9	TRBD2	TRBJ2-3	18	.	CASSVATGTSGSADTQYF	TGTGCCAGCAGCGTAGCTACGGGGACTAGCGGGAGTGCAGATACGCAGTATTTT
TRBV5-4	.	TRBJ2-7	15	.	CASSSPGRRRDEQYF	TGTGCCAGCAGCTCCCCCGGGAGACGGCGGGACGAGCAGTACTTC
TRBV5-8	TRBD1	TRBJ1-6	13	.	CASSRGQPVTLHF	TGTGCCAGCAGCAGGGGACAGCCTGTTACCCTCCACTTT
TRBV7-2	.	TRBJ1-2	14	.	CASSSGTASYGYTF	TGTGCCAGCAGCTCGGGGACTGCGAGCTATGGCTACACCTTC
TRBV7-6	.	TRBJ2-3	15	.	CASSRQAQLRHTQYF	TGTGCCAGCAGCCGTCAAGCTCAACTACGCCATACGCAGTATTTT
TRBV6-6	TRBD1	TRBJ2-6	18	.	CASSHATGGNSGANVLTF	TGTGCCAGCAGTCATGCGACAGGGGGAAACTCTGGGGCCAACGTCCTGACTTTC